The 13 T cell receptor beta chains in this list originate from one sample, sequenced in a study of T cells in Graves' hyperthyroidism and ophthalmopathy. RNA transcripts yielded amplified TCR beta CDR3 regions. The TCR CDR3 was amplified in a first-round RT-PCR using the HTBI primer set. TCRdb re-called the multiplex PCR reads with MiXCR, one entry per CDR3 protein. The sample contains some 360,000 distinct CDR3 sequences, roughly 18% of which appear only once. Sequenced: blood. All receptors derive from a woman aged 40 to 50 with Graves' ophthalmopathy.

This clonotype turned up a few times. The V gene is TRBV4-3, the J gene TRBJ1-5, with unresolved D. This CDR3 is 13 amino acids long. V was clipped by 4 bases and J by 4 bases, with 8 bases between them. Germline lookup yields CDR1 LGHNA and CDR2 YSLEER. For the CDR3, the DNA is TGCGCCAGCAGCCCACAGATAAATCAGCCCCAGCATTTT. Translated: CASSPQINQPQHF.

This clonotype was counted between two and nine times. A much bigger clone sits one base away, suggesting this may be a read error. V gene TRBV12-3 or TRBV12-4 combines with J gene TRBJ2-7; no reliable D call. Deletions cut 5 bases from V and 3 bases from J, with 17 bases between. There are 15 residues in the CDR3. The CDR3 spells CASSRSTNPFYEQYF. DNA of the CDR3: TGTGCCAGCAGTCGGTCAACAAACCCATTCTACGAGCAGTACTTC.

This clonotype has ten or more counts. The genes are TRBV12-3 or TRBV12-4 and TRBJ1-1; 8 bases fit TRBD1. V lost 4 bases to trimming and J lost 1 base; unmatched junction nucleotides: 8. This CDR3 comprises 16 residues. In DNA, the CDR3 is TGTGCCAGCAGTTACATCAGGGGGCGGGAGAACACTGAAGCTTTCTTT. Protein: CASSYIRGRENTEAFF.

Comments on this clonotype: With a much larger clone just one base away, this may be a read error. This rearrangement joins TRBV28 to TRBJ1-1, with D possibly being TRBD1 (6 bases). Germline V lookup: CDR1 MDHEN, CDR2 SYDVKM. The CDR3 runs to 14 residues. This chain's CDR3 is CASSSDRQNAEAFF. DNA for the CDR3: TGTGCCAGCAGTAGCGACAGGCAGAACGCTGAAGCTTTCTTT.

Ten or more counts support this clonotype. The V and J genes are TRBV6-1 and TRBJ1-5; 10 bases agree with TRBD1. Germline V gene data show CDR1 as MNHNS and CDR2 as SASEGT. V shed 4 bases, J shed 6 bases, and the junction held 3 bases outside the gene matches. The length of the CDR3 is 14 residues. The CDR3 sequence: CASSADRGAQPQHF. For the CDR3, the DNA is TGTGCCAGCAGTGCGGACAGGGGGGCTCAGCCCCAGCATTTT.

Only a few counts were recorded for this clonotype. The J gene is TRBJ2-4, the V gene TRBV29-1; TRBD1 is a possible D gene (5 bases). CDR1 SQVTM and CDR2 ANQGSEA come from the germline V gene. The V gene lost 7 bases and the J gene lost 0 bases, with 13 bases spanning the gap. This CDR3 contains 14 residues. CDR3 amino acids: CSARTTLAKNIQYF. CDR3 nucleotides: TGCAGCGCCAGGACAACTCTAGCCAAAAACATTCAGTACTTC.

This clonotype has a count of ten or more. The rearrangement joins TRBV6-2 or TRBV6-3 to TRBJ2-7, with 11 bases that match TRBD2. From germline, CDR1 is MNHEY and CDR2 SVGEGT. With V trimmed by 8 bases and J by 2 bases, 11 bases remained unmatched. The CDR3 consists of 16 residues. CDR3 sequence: CASANAIAGGPYEQYF. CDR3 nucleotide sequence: TGTGCCAGCGCCAACGCGATAGCGGGAGGGCCCTACGAGCAGTACTTC.

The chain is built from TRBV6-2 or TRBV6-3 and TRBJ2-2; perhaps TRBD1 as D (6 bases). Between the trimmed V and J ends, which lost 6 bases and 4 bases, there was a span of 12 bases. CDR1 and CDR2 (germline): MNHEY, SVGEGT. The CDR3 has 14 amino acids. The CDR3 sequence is CASRSGQSTGELFF. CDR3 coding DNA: TGTGCCAGCAGATCCGGACAGAGCACCGGGGAGCTGTTTTTT.

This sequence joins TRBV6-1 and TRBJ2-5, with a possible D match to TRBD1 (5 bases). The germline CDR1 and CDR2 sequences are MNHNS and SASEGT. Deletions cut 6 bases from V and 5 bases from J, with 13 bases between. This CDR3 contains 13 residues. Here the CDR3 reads CASRAGMVETQYF. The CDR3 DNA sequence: TGTGCCAGCAGGGCAGGGATGGTCGAGACCCAGTACTTC.

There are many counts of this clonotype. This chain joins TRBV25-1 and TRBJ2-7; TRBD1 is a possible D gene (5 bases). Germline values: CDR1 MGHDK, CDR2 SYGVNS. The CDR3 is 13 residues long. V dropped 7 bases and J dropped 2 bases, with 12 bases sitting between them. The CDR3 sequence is CASILQEAYEQYF. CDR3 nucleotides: TGTGCCAGCATCTTACAGGAAGCCTACGAGCAGTACTTC.

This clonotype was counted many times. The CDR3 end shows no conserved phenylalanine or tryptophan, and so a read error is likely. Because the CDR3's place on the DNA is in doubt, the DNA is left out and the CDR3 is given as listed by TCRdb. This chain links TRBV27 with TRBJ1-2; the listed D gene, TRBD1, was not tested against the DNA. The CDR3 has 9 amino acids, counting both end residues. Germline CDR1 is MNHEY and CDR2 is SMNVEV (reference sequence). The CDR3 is CANDRGGPL.

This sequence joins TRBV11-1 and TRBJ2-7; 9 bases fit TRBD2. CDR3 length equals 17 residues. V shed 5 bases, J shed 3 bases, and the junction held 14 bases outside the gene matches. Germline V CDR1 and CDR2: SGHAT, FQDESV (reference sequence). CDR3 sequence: CASSPPLGREGFYEQYF. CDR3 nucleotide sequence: TGTGCCAGCAGCCCACCCCTCGGGCGGGAGGGATTCTACGAGCAGTACTTC.

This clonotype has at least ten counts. The DNA of the CDR3 is TGCGCCAGCAGCTTCTCCAGGTACCAAGAGACCCAGTACTTC. Amino acids: CASSFSRYQETQYF. The chain is built from TRBV5-1 and TRBJ2-5, with D unclear. The CDR3 covers 14 residues. CDR1 SGHRS and CDR2 YFSETQ come from the germline V gene. V was pared by 2 bases and J by 0 bases, with 8 bases between.